This TCR beta chain was identified in a study of OX40 agonist ivuxolimab in advanced cancers. Study-wide context: Administration of intravenous ivuxolimab to patients occurred every 2 weeks at 0.01 to 10 mg/kg. Study-wide points: At 0.1 to 3.0 mg/kg, CD4+ and CD8+ blood T cells expanded clonally by week 6. Relative to CD4+, CD8+ T cells held more expanded clones on average.

As for this clone: Its target is unknown.

This CDR3 spans 15 amino acids. Germline V gene lookup returns CDR1 MNHEY and CDR2 SVGAGI. Deletions cut 4 bases from V and 3 bases from J, with 12 bases between. TCRdb keeps only in-frame clones here, not all; method: immunoSEQ multiplex PCR. This table holds 77,000 or so clones, 92% found once. Sequenced material: CD4+ or CD8+ T cells sorted from blood, taken in a trial of the OX40 agonist ivuxolimab. The receptor comes from an adult with an advanced solid tumor such as melanoma, head and neck, liver or kidney cancer. The J gene is TRBJ1-4, the V gene TRBV6-5; D uncertain. In DNA, the CDR3 is TGTGCCAGCAGTTCGAAGGACGTGGCTAATGAAAAACTGTTTTTT. It encodes CASSSKDVANEKLFF.